A single TCR beta chain is shown here with its context. No antigen is known for it. CDR1 is MNHNS, CDR2 SASEGT, per germline. The germline V and J ends were trimmed by 11 bases and 0 bases, with 11 bases remaining between them. The CDR3 consists of 14 residues. The PCR ran on 60 Vbeta and 13 Jbeta primers. Measured with immunoSEQ multiplex PCR; TCRdb has only the in-frame clones, and not every one. The sample lists roughly 120,000 clones; more than 75% were seen once. The data were obtained in a study of cytomegalovirus exposure and HLA in healthy donors. Study at large: For the approximately 390 genotyped donors, 65% to 90% fell within the Caucasian-associated ancestry cluster.

Study findings and constraints: It was 150 to 200 TCR beta chains that were listed as cytomegalovirus-associated.

This TCR came from a man aged 40-50 years in good health and CMV-seronegative. The sequencing sample was made of PBMCs. The gene calls are TRBV6-1 and TRBJ2-6; D possibly corresponds to TRBD1 (5 bases). This chain's CDR3 is CAANRLSGANVLTF. CDR3 nucleotide sequence: TGTGCCGCCAACAGGCTCTCTGGGGCCAACGTCCTGACTTTC.